The 17 T cell receptor beta chains presented below share a single source sample, sequenced in a study of T-cell memory formation after mild COVID-19. From the 5' RACE reads, TCRdb called clonotypes with MiXCR, one entry per CDR3 protein. In the table there are 110,000 or so distinct CDR3 sequences, about 20% of which are singletons. The sequencing input was PBMCs or a T cell subset sorted from them (not recorded which). These receptors were taken from a man aged 18 to 30 who had mild COVID-19 (a few samples of this study predate the infection). Cell type and time point are not known.

The CDR3 DNA sequence: TGTGCCAGCAGCTTAGGAGAGTTGACAACTAATGAAAAACTGTTTTTT. This translates into CASSLGELTTNEKLFF. The chain recombines TRBV7-2 with TRBJ1-4; D gene unclear. V was clipped by 1 base and J by 0 bases, with 9 bases between them. CDR3 length: 16 amino acids. The germline V gene encodes CDR1 SGHTA and CDR2 FQGNSA.

This clonotype showed up just a few times. The chain is built from TRBV5-6 and TRBJ2-7; D gene unclear. The CDR3 length is 15 residues. The V gene lost 4 bases and the J gene lost 0 bases, with 14 bases spanning the gap. Per germline, CDR1 SGHDT and CDR2 YYEEEE. CDR3 coding DNA: TGTGCCAGCAGCACGGGCCATGGGGTCTCCTACGAGCAGTACGTC. This encodes CASSTGHGVSYEQYV.

This clonotype was counted between two and nine times. The V and J genes are TRBV12-3 or TRBV12-4 and TRBJ1-2, with TRBD1 as a possible D gene (5 bases). This CDR3 is 18 amino acids long. V lost 5 bases, J lost 8 bases, and 30 bases lay in between. The CDR3: CASSTDLGATRRGWGYTF. CDR3 coding DNA: TGTGCCAGCAGTACGGACCTAGGCGCAACTAGGCGGGGCTGGGGCTACACCTTC.

This clonotype was seen only a few times. The chain recombines TRBV6-5 with TRBJ2-7; a possible D gene is TRBD1 (5 bases). Germline V gives CDR1 MNHEY, CDR2 SVGAGI. The CDR3 contains 12 residues. Trimming took 5 bases from V and 6 from J, leaving 11 bases between them. CDR3 DNA sequence: TGTGCCAGCAGTCGGCCAGGGATCGAGCAGTACTTC. Protein: CASSRPGIEQYF.

This clonotype was counted a few times. The rearrangement uses TRBV29-1 and TRBJ2-1, with D unresolved. The ends were cut back, 2 bases at V and 5 bases at J, with 10 bases in the middle. This CDR3 has 13 residues. Per germline, CDR1 SQVTM and CDR2 ANQGSEA. CDR3 DNA: TGCAGCGTTGAACGGTTCTCGGACAATGAGCAGTTCTTC. Encoded protein: CSVERFSDNEQFF.

The chain combines TRBV7-9 with TRBJ2-3, with D perhaps TRBD1 (5 bases). Germline lookup yields CDR1 SEHNR and CDR2 FQNEAQ (reference sequence). The CDR3 runs 15 residues. The V and J ends lost 5 bases and 2 bases respectively, with 14 bases between them. The CDR3 is CASSPPTENTDTQYF. The CDR3 DNA is TGTGCCAGCAGCCCTCCGACAGAGAACACAGATACGCAGTATTTT.

The chain carries TRBV12-3 or TRBV12-4 and TRBJ1-1; D not resolved. The CDR3 covers 12 residues. With 1 base removed from V and 6 bases from J, the gap between germline ends came to 6 bases. The CDR3 nucleotides are TGTGCCAGCAGTTTAGGCCAGCCTGAAGCTTTCTTT. Its protein is CASSLGQPEAFF.

The chain combines TRBV7-6 with TRBJ1-4; D gene unclear. This CDR3 contains 12 residues. Germline V lookup: CDR1 SGHVS, CDR2 FNYEAQ. Trimming took off 0 bases at V and 5 bases at J, with 1 base between the two ends. Here the CDR3 reads CASSLANEKLFF. The CDR3 DNA reads as TGTGCCAGCAGCTTAGCGAATGAAAAACTGTTTTTT.

This clonotype was seen only a few times. This chain links TRBV11-2 with TRBJ1-1; 8 bases line up with TRBD1. J gave up 1 base and V 0 bases, and 4 bases lay outside the gene matches. The germline V gene encodes CDR1 SGHAT and CDR2 FQNNGV. The CDR3 is made up of 16 amino acids. CDR3 in DNA: TGTGCCAGCAGCTTAGAAACTGGACAGGGGAACACTGAAGCTTTCTTT. Translation: CASSLETGQGNTEAFF. Together with reference TRBV11-2 and TRBJ1-1, the CDR3 gives the full variable domain: EAGVAQSPRYKIIEKRQSVAFWCNPISGHATLYWYQQILGQGPKLLIQFQNNGVVDDSQLPKDRFSAERLKGVDSTLKIQPAKLEDSAVYLCASSLETGQGNTEAFFGQGTRLTVV.

In this sample, this clonotype turned up a few times. The chain uses TRBV6-5 and TRBJ2-7, with a tentative D call TRBD2 (5 bases). With 6 bases removed from V and 3 bases from J, the gap between germline ends came to 15 bases. Germline values: CDR1 MNHEY, CDR2 SVGAGI. The CDR3 extends over 14 amino acids. CDR3 loop: CASSQTLGSYEQYF. As DNA, the CDR3 is TGTGCCAGCAGCCAGACTCTGGGGAGCTACGAGCAGTACTTC.

This chain joins TRBV27 and TRBJ2-6; D is uncertain. The V end lost 5 bases, the J end lost 4 bases, and 12 bases lay between the germline ends. Germline CDR1 and CDR2: MNHEY and SMNVEV (reference sequence). The CDR3 consists of 15 residues. DNA for the CDR3: TGTGCCAGCAGTGGGGTTAGGAGCGGGGCCAACGTCCTGACTTTC. This codes for CASSGVRSGANVLTF.

A word on this clonotype: Just one base apart from a much larger clone, this may be a read error. The chain carries TRBV6-5 and TRBJ2-5; 9 bases align to TRBD1. Germline V gene sequence: CDR1 MNHEY, CDR2 SVGAGI. The CDR3 runs 15 residues. V lost 6 bases and J lost 4; bases outside the gene matches: 9. CDR3 in amino acids: CASRPGTGPIETQYF. The DNA for the CDR3 is TGTGCCAGCAGACCTGGGACAGGGCCGATAGAGACCCAGTACTTC.

V gene TRBV6-2 or TRBV6-3 combines with J gene TRBJ2-2; 7 nucleotides line up with TRBD2. Trimming took 3 bases from V and 4 from J; bases not matched to a gene: 14. This CDR3 region has 18 residues. Germline V gives CDR1 MNHEY, CDR2 SVGEGT. DNA of the CDR3: TGTGCCAGCAGTTATGTAATCGGGGGGAGTCGCAGCACCGGGGAGCTGTTTTTT. Translating it yields CASSYVIGGSRSTGELFF.

This clonotype turned up a few times. This sequence joins TRBV6-5 and TRBJ2-1; no reliable D call. The CDR3 is 13 amino acids. The V and J ends lost 6 bases and 6 bases respectively, with 12 bases between them. Per germline, CDR1 MNHEY and CDR2 SVGAGI. Here the CDR3 reads CASSWATSNEQFF. CDR3 DNA sequence: TGTGCCAGCAGCTGGGCCACTTCCAATGAGCAGTTCTTC.

The rearrangement links TRBV4-3 to TRBJ2-5; 9 nucleotides match TRBD2. Losses at the gene ends were 0 bases for V and 2 bases for J; bases not matched to a gene: 4. CDR1 is LGHNA and CDR2 is YSLEER in the germline V gene. This CDR3 has 16 amino acids. CDR3 sequence (DNA): TGCGCCAGCAGCCAAGATCAGCTAGCGGGGCAAGAGACCCAGTACTTC. As protein: CASSQDQLAGQETQYF.

This clonotype has ten or more counts. The rearrangement uses TRBV5-5 and TRBJ2-1; D is ambiguous. The V gene lost 0 bases and the J gene lost 2 bases, with 15 bases spanning the gap. Germline loops: CDR1 SGHKS, CDR2 YYEKEE (reference sequence). There are 17 residues in the CDR3. CDR3 sequence reads: CASSLVHRAFPYNEQFF. For the CDR3, the DNA is TGTGCCAGCAGCTTGGTCCATAGAGCCTTCCCCTACAATGAGCAGTTCTTC.

The V gene is TRBV20-1, the J gene TRBJ1-1; D not certain. Trimming removed 6 bases at V and 2 bases at J, with 22 bases between. The CDR3 totals 16 residues. Germline V CDR1 and CDR2: DFQATT, SNEGSKA (reference sequence). CDR3 nucleotides: TGCAGTGCCCTCTCCCCAGAAATGGGGAGCAACACTGAAGCTTTCTTT. Its translation is CSALSPEMGSNTEAFF.